What follows are 18 T cell receptor beta chains derived from one specimen sequenced in a study of cytomegalovirus exposure and HLA in healthy donors. With 60 Vbeta and 13 Jbeta primers, the PCR was carried out. The method was immunoSEQ multiplex PCR; TCRdb's version includes in-frame clones alone and lacks a portion of them. The sample has 100,000 to 150,000 clones; approximately 72% are singletons. Sequences were obtained from PBMCs. All receptors come from a human donor in good health.

The gene calls are TRBV19 and TRBJ2-1, with TRBD2 identical over 12 bases. The CDR3 covers 18 residues. With 0 bases clipped from V and 6 bases from J, the junction kept 9 bases outside the gene matches. Germline values: CDR1 LNHDA, CDR2 SQIVND (reference sequence). CDR3 residues: CASSIDGLAGLLVNEQFF. Here the CDR3 DNA reads TGTGCCAGTAGTATAGATGGACTAGCGGGGCTACTCGTCAATGAGCAGTTCTTC.

This clone was seen only a few times. The gene calls are TRBV5-1 and TRBJ1-2; no reliable D call. Trimming took off 0 bases at V and 1 base at J, with 13 bases between the two ends. Germline V gives CDR1 SGHRS, CDR2 YFSETQ. CDR3 length: 16 residues. The CDR3 loop reads CASSLGWEVDNYGYTF. As DNA, the CDR3 is TGCGCCAGCAGCTTGGGGTGGGAGGTGGATAACTATGGCTACACCTTC.

V usage is TRBV15 and J usage is TRBJ2-5; 8 nucleotides agree with TRBD2. The length of the CDR3 is 14 residues. Trimming cost V 0 bases and J 7 bases; bases outside gene matches: 4. Germline CDR1 LNHNV, CDR2 YYDKDF (reference sequence). CDR3 bases: TGTGCCACCAGCAGAGAACGGGGGGGCCGGACCCAGTACTTC. It yields the protein CATSRERGGRTQYF.

V and J are TRBV30 and TRBJ1-2; D call uncertain. Trimming removed 8 bases from V and 0 bases from J, with 10 bases in between. Germline lookup yields CDR1 GTSNPN and CDR2 SVGIG (reference sequence). The CDR3 sequence is 12 residues long. The CDR3 nucleotides are TGTGCCACGCTACTTCCTAACTATGGCTACACCTTC. As protein: CATLLPNYGYTF.

The J gene is TRBJ2-7, the V gene TRBV5-6; D might be TRBD1 (6 bases). CDR1 and CDR2 from the germline V gene are SGHDT and YYEEEE. This CDR3 comprises 14 residues. The V end was cut by 0 bases, the J end by 3 bases, with 10 bases between. CDR3 in DNA: TGTGCCAGCAGCTTGGCCTTAGGGGGCTACGAGCAGTACTTC. This gives the protein CASSLALGGYEQYF.

The CDR3 here is CASSLGGGPNNEQFF. CDR3 DNA: TGTGCCAGCAGCTTAGGCGGGGGGCCAAACAATGAGCAGTTCTTC. The rearrangement uses TRBV7-3 and TRBJ2-1; 8 bases line up with TRBD2. This CDR3 has 15 residues. The V segment lost 2 bases and the J segment 5 bases; nucleotides outside the gene matches: 5. Germline CDR1 is SGHTA and CDR2 is FQGTGA.

J is TRBJ2-5 and V is TRBV5-4, with D maybe TRBD1 (5 bases). TRBJ2-7 explains the end of the DNA better; the J call may be wrong. The CDR3 is 14 residues long. CDR1 SGHNT and CDR2 YYREEE come from the germline V gene (reference sequence). The CDR3 DNA is TGTGCCAGCAGCTTTGACAGTAGCTCCTACGAGCAGTACTTC. It is translated as CASSFDSSSYEQYF.

The CDR3 coding sequence is TGTGCCAGTTTCCTAGCGCGTGAGCAGTTCTTC. Translating gives CASFLAREQFF. This chain connects TRBV2 to TRBJ2-1; D is possibly TRBD2 (6 bases). Germline CDR1 and CDR2: SNHLY and FYNNEI. The CDR3 runs to 11 residues. V dropped 9 bases and J dropped 9 bases, with 12 bases sitting between them. Together with reference TRBV2 and TRBJ2-1, the CDR3 gives the full variable domain: EPEVTQTPSHQVTQMGQEVILRCVPISNHLYFYWYRQILGQKVEFLVSFYNNEISEKSEIFDDQFSVERPDGSNFTLKIRSTKLEDSAMYFCASFLAREQFFGPGTRLTVL.

The gene calls are TRBV18 and TRBJ2-1; 10 nucleotides align to TRBD1. The germline V gene has CDR1 KGHSH and CDR2 LQKENI. CDR3 length equals 16 residues. V lost 4 bases and J lost 5; bases outside the gene matches: 8. CDR3 nucleotides: TGTGCCAGCTCACGGGAGACAGGGGGCGCAAACAATGAGCAGTTCTTC. Translating it yields CASSRETGGANNEQFF.

The chain joins TRBV5-5 to TRBJ1-5; perhaps TRBD1 as D (6 bases). Looked up from germline, CDR1 is SGHKS and CDR2 is YYEKEE (reference sequence). V dropped 4 bases and J dropped 2 bases, with 22 bases sitting between them. The CDR3 has 18 residues. The CDR3 sequence is CASSTQLEAWGRNQPQHF. DNA of the CDR3: TGTGCCAGCAGCACTCAGCTTGAAGCGTGGGGGCGCAATCAGCCCCAGCATTTT.

The chain joins TRBV2 to TRBJ2-7, with D possibly being TRBD1 (5 bases). The germline gives CDR1 SNHLY, CDR2 FYNNEI. This CDR3 contains 11 residues. Trimming removed 5 bases at V and 5 bases at J, with 7 bases between. This chain's CDR3 is CASSKGHEQYF. The CDR3 DNA sequence: TGTGCCAGCAGTAAGGGGCACGAGCAGTACTTC.

The chain links TRBV7-8 to TRBJ2-1, with 7 nucleotides matching TRBD2. V dropped 6 bases and J dropped 4; count of bases not matched to a gene: 12. Germline V gene data show CDR1 as SGHVS and CDR2 as FQNEAQ. The CDR3 runs 16 residues. The CDR3 nucleotides read TGTGCCAGCAGGGCCCAGCGGGGAGGGAAATACAATGAGCAGTTCTTC. Protein product: CASRAQRGGKYNEQFF.

This clone has only a few counts. The rearrangement uses TRBV10-3 and TRBJ1-3; D gene unclear. V was pared by 4 bases and J by 8 bases, with 6 bases between. Germline CDR1 is ENHRY and CDR2 is SYGVKD. CDR3 length: 11 amino acids. The CDR3 nucleotides read TGTGCCATCAGTGTAGGAGACACCATATATTTT. Translation gives CAISVGDTIYF.

The chain employs TRBV30 and TRBJ1-1, with D maybe TRBD1 (5 bases). CDR3 size: 14 residues. V lost 4 bases, J lost 5 bases, and 17 bases lay in between. CDR1 and CDR2 from the germline V gene are GTSNPN and SVGIG (reference sequence). CDR3 coding DNA: TGTGCCTGGACGAAGGGGCCGTGGGGAACTGAAGCTTTCTTT. It is translated as CAWTKGPWGTEAFF.

The rearrangement uses TRBV10-3 and TRBJ2-5; TRBD1 aligns across 7 bases. The CDR3 totals 15 residues. Trimming cost V 2 bases and J 3 bases; bases outside gene matches: 6. Germline CDR1 ENHRY, CDR2 SYGVKD. CDR3 in amino acids: CAISEPTGTEETQYF. The CDR3 region has the DNA TGTGCCATCAGTGAGCCGACAGGGACGGAAGAGACCCAGTACTTC.

Concerning this clone itself: Its ends do not fully match the called genes, so a read error is possible. This chain joins TRBV30 and TRBJ2-7; 11 bases fit TRBD1. This CDR3 is built from 13 residues. The germline V gene has CDR1 GTSNPN and CDR2 SVGIG (reference sequence). CDR3 region: CAWSGGTGGPLDF. CDR3 nucleotides: TGTGCCTGGAGTGGCGGGACAGGGGGTCCTCTGGACTTC.

The V call is TRBV6-1, the J call TRBJ2-5; 7 bases agree with TRBD2. The CDR3 has 23 amino acids. V shed 2 bases and J 3 bases; nucleotides not matched to a gene: 30. The germline V gene encodes CDR1 MNHNS and CDR2 SASEGT. The CDR3: CASSELSASRARYASGREETQYF. For the CDR3, the DNA is TGTGCCAGCAGTGAACTTTCAGCGTCCCGCGCCAGATATGCTAGCGGCCGGGAAGAGACCCAGTACTTC.

This rearrangement joins TRBV9 to TRBJ2-5; a possible D gene is TRBD1 (6 bases). Germline V gene sequence: CDR1 SGDLS, CDR2 YYNGEE. The ends were cut back, 4 bases at V and 4 bases at J, with 23 bases in the middle. The CDR3 is 17 amino acids. The CDR3 nucleotides are TGTGCCAGCAGCCCACAGGGTCGATGGGCTCCGGGAGAGACCCAGTACTTC. Protein product: CASSPQGRWAPGETQYF.